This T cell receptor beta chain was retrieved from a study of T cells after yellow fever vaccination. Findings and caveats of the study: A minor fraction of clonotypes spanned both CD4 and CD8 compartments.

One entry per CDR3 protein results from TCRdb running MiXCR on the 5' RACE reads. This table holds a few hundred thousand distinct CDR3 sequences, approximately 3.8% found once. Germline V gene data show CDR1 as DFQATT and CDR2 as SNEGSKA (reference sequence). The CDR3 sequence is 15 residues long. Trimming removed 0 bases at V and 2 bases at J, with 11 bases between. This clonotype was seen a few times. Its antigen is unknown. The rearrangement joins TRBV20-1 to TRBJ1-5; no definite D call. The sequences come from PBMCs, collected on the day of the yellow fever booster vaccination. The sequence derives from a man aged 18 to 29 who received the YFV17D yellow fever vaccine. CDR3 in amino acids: CSARDSSGGNQPQHF. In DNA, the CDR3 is TGCAGTGCTAGAGATTCTTCTGGGGGCAATCAGCCCCAGCATTTT.